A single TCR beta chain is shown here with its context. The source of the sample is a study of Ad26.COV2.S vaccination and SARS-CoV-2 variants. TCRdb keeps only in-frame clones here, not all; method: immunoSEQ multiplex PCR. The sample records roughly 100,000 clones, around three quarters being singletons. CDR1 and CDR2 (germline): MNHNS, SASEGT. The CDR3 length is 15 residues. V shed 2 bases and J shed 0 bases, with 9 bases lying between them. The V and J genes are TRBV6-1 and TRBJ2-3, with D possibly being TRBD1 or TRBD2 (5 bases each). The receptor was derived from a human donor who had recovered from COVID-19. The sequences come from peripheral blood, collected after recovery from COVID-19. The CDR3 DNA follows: TGTGCCAGCAGTGAATACGGGGACAGCACAGATACGCAGTATTTT. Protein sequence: CASSEYGDSTDTQYF.